A single sample is the source of the 3 T cell receptor beta chains below, sequenced in a study of blood T cell repertoires in COVID-19. Measured with immunoSEQ multiplex PCR; TCRdb has only the in-frame clones, and not every one. This sample has 250,000 to 350,000 clones, with about 82% found just once. The sequencing input was peripheral blood. The receptors derive from a woman in her fifties or sixties with active or convalescent COVID-19.

This clone appeared once. V is TRBV3-1 (or the pseudogene TRBV3-2) and J is TRBJ2-3; unclear D gene. Trimming shortened V by 1 base and J by 4 bases, and 9 bases separated the two germline ends. Per the germline V gene, CDR1 is LGHDT and CDR2 is YNNKEL (reference sequence). The length of the CDR3 is 14 residues. CDR3 amino acids: CASSQAVSPDTQYF. The CDR3 nucleotides are TGTGCCAGCAGCCAAGCGGTGAGCCCAGATACGCAGTATTTT.

The rearrangement joins TRBV6-2 or TRBV6-3 to TRBJ2-6; 8 bases map to TRBD2. Germline values: CDR1 MNHEY, CDR2 SVGEGT. The CDR3 loop spans 20 amino acids. V was pared by 0 bases and J by 0 bases, with 10 bases of the junction left unmatched. The CDR3 DNA reads TGTGCCAGCAGTTACTCGGCAGGTAGCGGGGCGAGCTCTGGGGCCAACGTCCTGACTTTC. Protein sequence: CASSYSAGSGASSGANVLTF.

CDR3 bases: TGTGCCAGCAGTTTAGAGGAGTCGTCAGCTTTCTTT. It codes for CASSLEESSAFF. The rearrangement joins TRBV12-3 or TRBV12-4 to TRBJ1-1, with D unresolved. This CDR3 has 12 amino acids. V was clipped by 1 base and J by 10 bases, with 10 bases between them.